This record concerns one T cell receptor (beta chain) sequence. Repertoires were generated with immunoSEQ multiplex PCR, while TCRdb's copy carries only in-frame clones and drops some. The sample lists around 63,000 clones; around 92% were seen once. The CDR3 spans 15 residues. CDR1 is SGDLS and CDR2 is YYNGEE in the germline V gene. The V segment lost 2 bases and the J segment 5 bases; nucleotides outside the gene matches: 2. This entry comes from a study of T cell changes during pregnancy in multiple sclerosis. The clonotype was recovered from a female donor in good health, enrolled as a control in a pregnancy study. V and J are TRBV9 and TRBJ1-6; 9 bases fit TRBD1. The specimen was peripheral blood, collected after pregnancy. Here the CDR3 DNA reads TGTGCCAGCAGCGTGGGACAGGGAGATAATTCACCCCTCCACTTT. It is translated as CASSVGQGDNSPLHF.